Given below is one T cell receptor (beta chain) in context. Sequence at one end of the junction differs from germline and may be a read error. Full-length variable regions came from constant-region reverse primers plus semi-nested Nested Universal Primer A PCR. TCRdb independently ran MiXCR on the 5' RACE reads; one entry per CDR3 protein. Here the sample spans more than 55,000 distinct CDR3 sequences, about 26% being singletons. Cells sorted as Tregs were CD4+, CD25+ and CD127-/low. This CDR3 has 14 residues. Looked up from germline, CDR1 is SEHNR and CDR2 is FQNEAQ (reference sequence). J is TRBJ1-2 and V is TRBV7-9; the match to TRBD1 covers 7 bases. The source material was tumor-infiltrating Tregs sorted from the breast tumor. This sequence originates from a female donor with breast cancer. In nucleotides, the CDR3 is TGTACCAGCAGCTTCTATATGGGGACAGCTGGCTACACCTTC. The encoded protein is CTSSFYMGTAGYTF.